In its sample, the clone carrying this TCR beta chain was seen a few times. Its antigen is not identified. The CDR3 is 15 amino acids. Germline V gene sequence: CDR1 KGHSH, CDR2 LQKENI. V was clipped by 3 bases and J by 5 bases, with 16 bases between them. TCRdb independently ran MiXCR on the 5' RACE reads; one entry per CDR3 protein. The table records some 180,000 distinct CDR3 sequences, around 20% of them present only once. The data belong to a study of T-cell memory formation after mild COVID-19. The study's findings and limits: The finding that pre-infection memory included some responding clones suggested that cross-reactive memory joined.

The TCR comes from a man aged 18 to 29 who had mild COVID-19 (a few samples of this study predate the infection). Cell type and time point are not known. V usage is TRBV18 and J usage is TRBJ2-5, with a tentative D call TRBD2 (5 bases). Sequencing was carried out using PBMCs or a T cell subset sorted from them (not recorded which). CDR3 residues: CASSPLSGGRETQYF. CDR3 in DNA: TGTGCCAGCTCACCCCTTTCAGGAGGACGGGAGACCCAGTACTTC.